A selection of T cell receptor beta chains follows, all from one sample in a study of cytotoxic CD8 clonotypes in ibrutinib-treated CLL. Sequencing used immunoSEQ multiplex PCR; TCRdb keeps in-frame clones, though not all of them. The table records roughly 220,000 clones, approximately 75% of them present only once. The sequencing here drew on PBMCs, taken after 12 months of ibrutinib treatment. Receptor source: a human donor with chronic lymphocytic leukemia. CDR3s leave out the opening cysteine and the closing phenylalanine or tryptophan.

v_call: TRBV2
j_call: TRBJ1-5
cdr3_length: 13
cdr3_aa: ASSDSGTGNQPQH

v_call: TRBV28
j_call: TRBJ2-1
cdr3_length: 12
cdr3_aa: ASSPSSSYNEQF

v_call: TRBV6-5
j_call: TRBJ2-7
cdr3_length: 12
cdr3_aa: ASSYTVKDSRRY

v_call: TRBV28
j_call: TRBJ2-3
cdr3_length: 14
cdr3_aa: ASSLLGGIGPDTQY

v_call: TRBV15
j_call: TRBJ2-7
cdr3_length: 11
cdr3_aa: ANDKTQWHEQY

v_call: TRBV10-3
j_call: TRBJ1-5
cdr3_length: 12
cdr3_aa: AISEEGEGQPQH

v_call: TRBV6-1
j_call: TRBJ2-3
cdr3_length: 18
cdr3_aa: ASSEGEMWRPRPIDDTQY

v_call: TRBV5-1
j_call: TRBJ1-3
cdr3_length: 9
cdr3_aa: ASSPGTTIY

v_call: TRBV19
j_call: TRBJ1-2
cdr3_length: 11
cdr3_aa: ASSVGRGNGYT

v_call: TRBV9
j_call: TRBJ1-2
cdr3_length: 14
cdr3_aa: ASSVGTGQGSYGYT

v_call: TRBV14
j_call: TRBJ1-1
cdr3_length: 9
cdr3_aa: ASRRGAEAF

v_call: TRBV20-1
j_call: TRBJ2-7
cdr3_length: 9
cdr3_aa: SAMDSYEQY

v_call: TRBV18
j_call: TRBJ2-2
cdr3_length: 15
cdr3_aa: ASSPNGLAGGTGELF

v_call: TRBV7-9
j_call: TRBJ2-3
cdr3_length: 11
cdr3_aa: ASSLGGANTQY

v_call: TRBV6-1
j_call: TRBJ1-3
cdr3_length: 13
cdr3_aa: ASSDREMGGNTIY

v_call: TRBV7-9
j_call: TRBJ2-1
cdr3_length: 11
cdr3_aa: ASKSGGRNEQF

v_call: TRBV2
j_call: TRBJ2-7
cdr3_length: 14
cdr3_aa: ASSDVRLAGLGEQY

v_call: TRBV5-1
j_call: TRBJ2-2
cdr3_length: 12
cdr3_aa: ASASGINTGELF

v_call: TRBV11-2
j_call: TRBJ1-3
cdr3_length: 13
cdr3_aa: ASSLSSVGGNTIY

v_call: TRBV28
j_call: TRBJ2-7
cdr3_length: 14
cdr3_aa: ASRSSGYRGSYEQY

v_call: TRBV10-3
j_call: TRBJ2-7
cdr3_length: 11
cdr3_aa: AIVAGTGAEQY

v_call: TRBV12-5
j_call: TRBJ2-1
cdr3_length: 12
cdr3_aa: ASGPGQVVDEQF

v_call: TRBV11-2
j_call: TRBJ1-3
cdr3_length: 15
cdr3_aa: ASSSARQGYEGNTIY

v_call: TRBV27
j_call: TRBJ2-1
cdr3_length: 11
cdr3_aa: ASSLVAGVEQF

v_call: TRBV5-1
j_call: TRBJ2-5
cdr3_length: 11
cdr3_aa: ASRTGDGETQY

v_call: TRBV2
j_call: TRBJ1-5
cdr3_length: 15
cdr3_aa: ASSEGPRGGLDQPQH

v_call: TRBV18
j_call: TRBJ2-1
cdr3_length: 15
cdr3_aa: ASSPVGGSGTWDEQF

v_call: TRBV15
j_call: TRBJ1-2
cdr3_length: 11
cdr3_aa: ATSGPTAGGYT

v_call: TRBV5-6
j_call: TRBJ2-5
cdr3_length: 13
cdr3_aa: ASSQSGSPRETQY

v_call: TRBV5-1
j_call: TRBJ1-1
cdr3_length: 11
cdr3_aa: ASSHWPGTEAF

v_call: TRBV5-1
j_call: TRBJ2-2
cdr3_length: 15
cdr3_aa: ASSLALPGAIAGELF

v_call: TRBV19
j_call: TRBJ1-5
cdr3_length: 14
cdr3_aa: ASTMGGTGTYQPQH

v_call: TRBV9
j_call: TRBJ2-1
cdr3_length: 17
cdr3_aa: ASSVAILAGESSYNEQF

v_call: TRBV6-5
j_call: TRBJ1-1
cdr3_length: 11
cdr3_aa: ASSYSARTEAF

v_call: TRBV5-1
j_call: TRBJ1-1
cdr3_length: 12
cdr3_aa: ASSFSPGTTEAF

v_call: TRBV30
j_call: TRBJ2-7
cdr3_length: 13
cdr3_aa: AWGGQGTGVHEQY

v_call: TRBV14
j_call: TRBJ2-5
cdr3_length: 13
cdr3_aa: ASSPLSGHRETQY

v_call: TRBV18
j_call: TRBJ2-3
cdr3_length: 16
cdr3_aa: ASSPISGPSGGADTQY

v_call: TRBV11-3
j_call: TRBJ2-5
cdr3_length: 13
cdr3_aa: ASSPRGPYQETQY

v_call: TRBV5-1
j_call: TRBJ2-1
cdr3_length: 12
cdr3_aa: ASSLRDGNNEQF

v_call: TRBV7-4
j_call: TRBJ2-7
cdr3_length: 19
cdr3_aa: ASSLRKASRTGKGPTYEQY

v_call: TRBV2
j_call: TRBJ2-2
cdr3_length: 14
cdr3_aa: ASRDPGQGNTGELF

v_call: TRBV28
j_call: TRBJ2-3
cdr3_length: 14
cdr3_aa: ASSFPLKRLTDTQY

v_call: TRBV5-4
j_call: TRBJ2-7
cdr3_length: 13
cdr3_aa: ASSLTSGGFGEQY

v_call: TRBV28
j_call: TRBJ1-5
cdr3_length: 14
cdr3_aa: ASSSGQLNSNQPQH

v_call: TRBV27
j_call: TRBJ1-6
cdr3_length: 13
cdr3_aa: ASSLQGMKNSPLH

v_call: TRBV2
j_call: TRBJ2-2
cdr3_length: 11
cdr3_aa: ASSEEGAGELF

v_call: TRBV10-2
j_call: TRBJ1-2
cdr3_length: 8
cdr3_aa: ARWTNGYT

v_call: TRBV18
j_call: TRBJ1-2
cdr3_length: 12
cdr3_aa: ASSQLTGRYGYT

v_call: TRBV10-1
j_call: TRBJ2-3
cdr3_length: 12
cdr3_aa: ASSESRLTDTQY

v_call: TRBV29-1
j_call: TRBJ2-5
cdr3_length: 10
cdr3_aa: SVAQNQETQY

v_call: TRBV6-5
j_call: TRBJ2-4
cdr3_length: 13
cdr3_aa: ASSYSGGLTNIQY

v_call: TRBV19
j_call: TRBJ2-4
cdr3_length: 12
cdr3_aa: ASNPPGAKNIQY

v_call: TRBV5-1
j_call: TRBJ2-5
cdr3_length: 12
cdr3_aa: ASSPGHGEETQY

v_call: TRBV27
j_call: TRBJ2-7
cdr3_length: 15
cdr3_aa: ASRLAGSGGDYYEQY

v_call: TRBV28
j_call: TRBJ2-1
cdr3_length: 11
cdr3_aa: ASRLAGRIEQF

v_call: TRBV6-5
j_call: TRBJ2-5
cdr3_length: 13
cdr3_aa: ASSSTGPRQETQY